Each of the 31 T cell receptor beta chains below was sequenced from the same sample in a study of human T cells and chemical hapten exposure. Each CDR3 protein gets one entry after TCRdb re-called the RACE reads with MiXCR. This sample yields some 70,000 distinct CDR3 sequences, of which roughly 9.8% are seen a single time; about 5.2% belongs to the top ten. Time point reported: pre-sensitization, week 0. Treatment in this sample: therapeutic diphenylcyclopropenone sensitization with weekly scalp DPC. Sequenced material: whole blood, taken in connection with sensitization to the hapten diphenylcyclopropenone (DPC). Every receptor here comes from a woman in her forties or fifties with alopecia areata. Some clones in this sample may be carry-over from other donors' samples.

This clonotype came up a few times. The chain links TRBV4-2 to TRBJ1-3; 8 bases fit TRBD1. The CDR3 covers 16 residues. With 2 bases clipped from V and 0 bases from J, the junction kept 3 bases outside the gene matches. Germline V gene sequence: CDR1 LGHNA, CDR2 YNFKEQ. The CDR3 DNA is TGTGCCAGCAGCCAACGAGGGACAGGCTCTGGAAACACCATATATTTT. Protein sequence: CASSQRGTGSGNTIYF.

Comment on this clonotype: With a much larger clone just one base away, this may be a read error. This chain joins TRBV7-9 and TRBJ1-1; D unresolved. This CDR3 region has 13 residues. Trimming stripped 4 bases from V and 5 bases from J, with 11 bases between. Germline V gene lookup returns CDR1 SEHNR and CDR2 FQNEAQ (reference sequence). In DNA, the CDR3 is TGTGCCAGCAGCTCCGCGACTATAACTGAAGCTTTCTTT. Protein product: CASSSATITEAFF.

This clonotype was counted a few times. This chain joins TRBV12-3 or TRBV12-4 and TRBJ2-3; TRBD2 aligns across 8 bases. J gave up 7 bases and V 5 bases, and 5 bases lay outside the gene matches. This CDR3 is 13 amino acids long. This CDR3 is CASSPIAGNTQYF. The CDR3, as DNA: TGTGCCAGCAGTCCCATAGCGGGGAATACGCAGTATTTT.

The rearrangement uses TRBV12-3 or TRBV12-4 and TRBJ1-3; no firm D call. This CDR3 comprises 15 residues. Between the trimmed V and J ends, which lost 6 bases and 2 bases, there was a span of 14 bases. In DNA form, the CDR3 reads TGTGCCAGCAGACCGGAACAGATTACTGGAAACACCATATATTTT. Protein product: CASRPEQITGNTIYF.

Relative to its sample, this clonotype is medium-sized. CDR3: CSVDDRGDEQYF. DNA of the CDR3: TGCAGCGTTGATGACAGAGGGGACGAGCAGTACTTC. This chain uses TRBV29-1 with TRBJ2-7; TRBD1 or TRBD2 may be the D gene (5 bases each). This CDR3 comprises 12 residues. Trimming took 3 bases from V and 5 from J, leaving 11 bases between them. Germline-derived CDR1 and CDR2 are SQVTM and ANQGSEA.

This clonotype was counted between two and nine times. The chain links TRBV7-9 to TRBJ2-1; D not certain. CDR3 length: 14 amino acids. Trimming pared 2 bases from V and 10 bases from J, leaving 15 bases between. From germline, CDR1 is SEHNR and CDR2 FQNEAQ (reference sequence). CDR3 region: CASSLLPHVGEQFF. CDR3 nucleotides: TGTGCCAGCAGCTTACTCCCCCACGTCGGGGAGCAGTTCTTC.

This clonotype was observed many times. The V and J genes are TRBV18 and TRBJ2-7; no clear D gene. This CDR3 has 14 amino acids. Trimming pared 6 bases from V and 2 bases from J, leaving 14 bases between. Germline assignment: CDR1 KGHSH and CDR2 LQKENI. The CDR3 DNA reads TGTGCCAGCTCCATCGGGCCTGATACCTACGAGCAGTACTTC. Translating gives CASSIGPDTYEQYF.

This clonotype has a count of ten or more. The DNA for the CDR3 is TGTGCCAGCAGCCCCTCTCTCGGGGCCTACGAGCAGTACTTC. Translated, it gives CASSPSLGAYEQYF. This chain joins TRBV6-5 and TRBJ2-7; possible D gene TRBD2, 5 bases. Germline values: CDR1 MNHEY, CDR2 SVGAGI. Deletions cut 6 bases from V and 2 bases from J, with 14 bases between. The CDR3 has 14 amino acids.

This clonotype occurred a few times. The V and J genes are TRBV27 and TRBJ1-1; no firm D call. Germline V gene lookup returns CDR1 MNHEY and CDR2 SMNVEV (reference sequence). The V and J ends lost 6 bases and 2 bases respectively, with 10 bases between them. This CDR3 comprises 13 residues. Here the CDR3 DNA reads TGTGCCAGCAGCCGGCCAGGAAACACTGAAGCTTTCTTT. Translating it yields CASSRPGNTEAFF.

V is TRBV7-2 and J is TRBJ2-1; 8 bases match TRBD2. The CDR3 length is 14 residues. V was pared by 4 bases and J by 9 bases, with 8 bases of the junction left unmatched. The germline CDR1 and CDR2 sequences are SGHTA and FQGNSA. CDR3 region: CASSSRLTSGEQFF. DNA of the CDR3: TGTGCCAGCAGCTCCAGACTCACTAGCGGTGAGCAGTTCTTC.

This clonotype has a count of ten or more. The chain recombines TRBV28 with TRBJ2-2, with D uncertain. The CDR3 length is 13 residues. Trimming removed 5 bases from V and 9 bases from J, with 13 bases in between. Germline V gives CDR1 MDHEN, CDR2 SYDVKM. CDR3 residues: CASSLSAARELFF. In DNA, the CDR3 is TGTGCCAGCAGTCTAAGTGCTGCGCGGGAGCTGTTTTTT. Complete variable domain (other parts from reference TRBV28 and TRBJ2-2): DVKVTQSSRYLVKRTGEKVFLECVQDMDHENMFWYRQDPGLGLRLIYFSYDVKMKEKGDIPEGYSVSREKKERFSLILESASTNQTSMYLCASSLSAARELFFGEGSRLTVL.

The rearrangement uses TRBV15 and TRBJ2-4; the D gene could be TRBD1 or TRBD2 (5 bases each). The CDR3 length is 14 residues. V shed 5 bases and J shed 7 bases, with 15 bases lying between them. CDR1 and CDR2 (germline): LNHNV, YYDKDF (reference sequence). The CDR3 reads CATSPEGHRNIQYF. The DNA of the CDR3 is TGTGCCACCAGCCCCGAGGGGCATCGGAACATTCAGTACTTC.

This clonotype was seen repeatedly, ten times or more. V usage is TRBV5-5 and J usage is TRBJ2-1; maybe TRBD1 (7 bases). The germline V gene encodes CDR1 SGHKS and CDR2 YYEKEE (reference sequence). V was cut by 5 bases and J by 5 bases, with 14 bases left in between. The CDR3 runs to 14 residues. This CDR3 is CASSRSGQDNEQFF. The DNA for the CDR3 is TGTGCCAGCAGTCGTAGCGGACAGGACAATGAGCAGTTCTTC.

In this sample, this clonotype turned up many times. The genes are TRBV13 and TRBJ2-3, with TRBD2 identical over 7 bases. Trimming removed 5 bases from V and 1 base from J; junction bases left unmatched: 6. The CDR3 spans 15 residues. Germline V lookup: CDR1 PRHDT, CDR2 FYEKMQ (reference sequence). The CDR3 loop reads CASSRRGGGTDTQYF. In DNA form, the CDR3 reads TGTGCCAGCAGCCGGCGGGGAGGGGGCACAGATACGCAGTATTTT.

The V call is TRBV11-3, the J call TRBJ2-2; D uncertain. There are 15 residues in the CDR3. Trimming stripped 5 bases from V and 2 bases from J, with 12 bases between. Per the germline V gene, CDR1 is SGHNT and CDR2 is YENEEA. The CDR3 sequence: CASSPTAVNTGELFF. The CDR3 nucleotides read TGTGCCAGCAGCCCTACGGCAGTAAACACCGGGGAGCTGTTTTTT.

This clonotype was observed a few times. This chain joins TRBV3-1 and TRBJ1-1; TRBD1 matches 9 bases. Losses at the gene ends were 4 bases for V and 1 base for J; bases not matched to a gene: 7. This CDR3 is 16 amino acids long. Germline values: CDR1 LGHDT, CDR2 YNNKEL (reference sequence). The CDR3 DNA follows: TGTGCCAGCAGCCTGGGACAGGGAAGGTGGAACACTGAAGCTTTCTTT. It yields the protein CASSLGQGRWNTEAFF.

The J gene is TRBJ2-7, the V gene TRBV20-1, with 12 bases identical to TRBD2. Germline-derived CDR1 and CDR2 are DFQATT and SNEGSKA (reference sequence). CDR3 length: 14 residues. The V segment lost 5 bases and the J segment 2 bases; nucleotides outside the gene matches: 4. CDR3 protein: CSASRTSGTYEQYF. CDR3 in DNA: TGCAGTGCTTCTCGGACTAGCGGGACCTACGAGCAGTACTTC.

This clonotype occurred many times. The chain is built from TRBV29-1 and TRBJ1-3; no firm D call. CDR1 SQVTM and CDR2 ANQGSEA come from the germline V gene. Trimming stripped 6 bases from V and 0 bases from J, with 15 bases between. There are 15 residues in the CDR3. The CDR3 spells CSVPVEGGSGNTIYF. The CDR3 DNA reads as TGCAGCGTCCCCGTGGAGGGAGGCTCTGGAAACACCATATATTTT.

This clonotype has more than one count but fewer than ten. The CDR3: CASSDASGSASYNEQFF. CDR3 DNA: TGCGCCAGCAGTGATGCTAGCGGGAGTGCCTCCTACAATGAGCAGTTCTTC. This chain connects TRBV10-1 to TRBJ2-1, with 10 positions matching TRBD2. CDR1 WNHNN and CDR2 SYGVQD come from the germline V gene (reference sequence). This CDR3 comprises 17 residues. J gave up 0 bases and V 3 bases, and 5 bases lay outside the gene matches.

This clonotype appeared a few times. J is TRBJ2-3 and V is TRBV12-3 or TRBV12-4, with TRBD1 matching over 8 bases. The CDR3 spans 13 residues. V trimming: 5 bases; J trimming: 9 bases; junction bases outside the gene matches: 7. The CDR3 here is CASSLRQGITQYF. Here the CDR3 DNA reads TGTGCCAGCAGTCTAAGACAGGGGATAACGCAGTATTTT.

This clonotype was observed at least ten times. The chain joins TRBV12-3 or TRBV12-4 to TRBJ2-2, with D tentatively TRBD1 (5 bases). With 5 bases removed from V and 1 base from J, the gap between germline ends came to 11 bases. CDR3 size: 15 residues. The CDR3 loop is CASSGAFLNTGELFF. The CDR3 DNA follows: TGTGCCAGCAGTGGGGCCTTCTTGAACACCGGGGAGCTGTTTTTT.

This clonotype was recorded many times. The V gene is TRBV5-1, the J gene TRBJ2-3, with D possibly being TRBD1 (7 bases). Germline V gene lookup returns CDR1 SGHRS and CDR2 YFSETQ. With 6 bases removed from V and 1 base from J, the gap between germline ends came to 15 bases. This CDR3 region has 15 residues. CDR3 nucleotides: TGCGCCAGCATCCAGGGGGGAGCCGGCACAGATACGCAGTATTTT. Translation: CASIQGGAGTDTQYF.

The chain has TRBV25-1 and TRBJ2-3; D unresolved. The CDR3 consists of 13 residues. Germline CDR1 reads MGHDK; CDR2 reads SYGVNS. With 4 bases removed from V and 0 bases from J, the gap between germline ends came to 5 bases. The CDR3: CASSVQSTDTQYF. Written as DNA, the CDR3 is TGTGCCAGCAGTGTTCAGAGCACAGATACGCAGTATTTT.

This clonotype was counted between two and nine times. The chain links TRBV6-5 to TRBJ2-7; 7 nucleotides match TRBD1. Germline CDR1 is MNHEY and CDR2 is SVGAGI. This CDR3 region has 13 residues. Losses at the gene ends were 5 bases for V and 5 bases for J; bases not matched to a gene: 6. The CDR3, as DNA: TGTGCCAGCAGTCCCCGGGACAGCCACGAGCAGTACTTC. Amino acid sequence: CASSPRDSHEQYF.

The chain links TRBV7-6 to TRBJ1-6; D remains unclear. CDR1 and CDR2 (germline): SGHVS, FNYEAQ. V shed 5 bases and J shed 0 bases, with 8 bases lying between them. This CDR3 is built from 15 residues. The DNA for the CDR3 is TGTGCCAGCAGCGAAGTCGGCTCCTATAATTCACCCCTCCACTTT. The encoded protein is CASSEVGSYNSPLHF.

The V call is TRBV29-1, the J call TRBJ1-1; D remains ambiguous. V was shortened by 8 bases and J by 1 base, with 8 bases between the two germline ends. The CDR3 contains 11 residues. Per germline, CDR1 SQVTM and CDR2 ANQGSEA. CDR3 protein: CSTYKNTEAFF. CDR3 sequence (DNA): TGCAGCACCTACAAGAACACTGAAGCTTTCTTT.

This clonotype was counted at least ten times. The chain's CDR3 is CASSLSGNQPQHF. The CDR3 coding sequence is TGTGCCAGCAGCTTATCAGGAAATCAGCCCCAGCATTTT. The chain employs TRBV7-9 and TRBJ1-5; D unresolved. The CDR3 spans 13 residues. The germline V gene encodes CDR1 SEHNR and CDR2 FQNEAQ (reference sequence). With 2 bases removed from V and 4 bases from J, the gap between germline ends came to 6 bases.

This clonotype occurred many times. The chain combines TRBV4-1 with TRBJ2-2; D call uncertain. V was shortened by 1 base and J by 4 bases, with 4 bases between the two germline ends. CDR1 is MGHRA and CDR2 is YSYEKL in the germline V gene. CDR3 length: 13 amino acids. In DNA form, the CDR3 reads TGCGCCAGCAGCCAAGGCGGCACCGGGGAGCTGTTTTTT. This encodes CASSQGGTGELFF.

This clonotype has a count of ten or more. V gene TRBV12-3 or TRBV12-4 combines with J gene TRBJ1-4, with no clear D. This CDR3 spans 16 amino acids. V lost 6 bases and J 0 bases, leaving 14 bases between the germline ends. CDR3 sequence reads: CASSPQSGATNEKLFF. The CDR3 DNA follows: TGTGCCAGCAGCCCTCAGTCAGGCGCAACTAATGAAAAACTGTTTTTT.

This clonotype has ten or more counts. The rearrangement uses TRBV7-9 and TRBJ1-1; unclear D gene. V was clipped by 1 base and J by 3 bases, with 6 bases between them. The CDR3 runs 13 residues. CDR1 and CDR2 (germline): SEHNR, FQNEAQ (reference sequence). CDR3 DNA sequence: TGTGCCAGCAGCTTAGGTTATCACACTGAAGCTTTCTTT. This gives the protein CASSLGYHTEAFF.

CDR3 sequence: CASRTSGMGFNTGELFF. CDR3 in DNA: TGTGCCAGCAGGACTAGCGGGATGGGATTTAACACCGGGGAGCTGTTTTTT. V gene TRBV12-3 or TRBV12-4 combines with J gene TRBJ2-2; 11 nucleotides match TRBD2. The CDR3 extends over 17 amino acids. The V and J ends lost 6 bases and 2 bases, in that order; junction bases with no gene match: 8.